These 27 T cell receptor beta chains were all obtained from the same sample, sequenced in a study of cytomegalovirus exposure and HLA in healthy donors. The PCR contained 60 Vbeta and 13 Jbeta primers. Libraries were prepared by immunoSEQ multiplex PCR; TCRdb keeps only in-frame clonotypes and omits some of them. The table lists around 140,000 clones, around four fifths of them singletons. The specimen sequenced was PBMCs. The receptors were sampled from a woman aged 35 to 49 in good health and CMV-seronegative.

V and J are TRBV9 and TRBJ1-1, with 7 bases aligning to TRBD1. The CDR3 spans 14 residues. The V and J ends lost 3 bases and 4 bases, in that order; junction bases with no gene match: 6. Germline V lookup: CDR1 SGDLS, CDR2 YYNGEE. The CDR3 here is CASSATGVGTEAFF. CDR3 in DNA: TGTGCCAGCAGCGCTACAGGGGTTGGCACTGAAGCTTTCTTT.

V is TRBV28 and J is TRBJ2-5, with 7 nucleotides matching TRBD1. The end of the DNA fits TRBJ2-7 better, so the J call may be wrong. From germline, CDR1 is MDHEN and CDR2 SYDVKM. The CDR3 loop spans 14 amino acids. For the CDR3, the DNA is TGTGCCAGCAGTACCCCGGGACAGAACTACGAGCAGTACTTC. Translating gives CASSTPGQNYEQYF.

This clone was counted between two and nine times. This chain connects TRBV14 to TRBJ2-5, with D tentatively TRBD1 (5 bases). The CDR3 length is 15 residues. Looked up from germline, CDR1 is SGHDN and CDR2 is FVKESK. V gave up 0 bases and J gave up 7 bases, with 15 bases separating them. This chain's CDR3 is CASSQDPWTTGTQYF. For the CDR3, the DNA is TGTGCCAGCAGCCAAGATCCGTGGACAACAGGGACCCAGTACTTC.

This clone was picked up a small number of times. V usage is TRBV10-3 and J usage is TRBJ1-2; D gene unclear. Germline values: CDR1 ENHRY, CDR2 SYGVKD. The CDR3 spans 11 residues. V lost 8 bases to trimming and J lost 5 bases, with 9 bases between them. The CDR3: CAIFGEYGYTF. DNA for the CDR3: TGTGCCATCTTTGGGGAGTATGGCTACACCTTC.

The chain employs TRBV5-4 and TRBJ2-5; 7 bases match TRBD2. Per the germline V gene, CDR1 is SGHNT and CDR2 is YYREEE (reference sequence). V was pared by 9 bases and J by 0 bases, with 20 bases of the junction left unmatched. The CDR3 spans 18 residues. CDR3 residues: CAMEPGPRGVEYQETQYF. The CDR3 coding sequence is TGTGCCATGGAACCGGGACCACGGGGGGTCGAATACCAAGAGACCCAGTACTTC.

The rearrangement uses TRBV28 and TRBJ2-7, with 11 positions matching TRBD2. Per the germline V gene, CDR1 is MDHEN and CDR2 is SYDVKM. The ends lost 6 bases at V and 6 bases at J; junction bases unmatched: 10. This CDR3 has 15 residues. Here the CDR3 reads CASRPGLAVFAEQYF. The CDR3, as DNA: TGTGCCAGCAGACCGGGACTAGCGGTCTTCGCCGAGCAGTACTTC. The complete variable domain, with remaining parts taken from reference TRBV28 and TRBJ2-7, reads DVKVTQSSRYLVKRTGEKVFLECVQDMDHENMFWYRQDPGLGLRLIYFSYDVKMKEKGDIPEGYSVSREKKERFSLILESASTNQTSMYLCASRPGLAVFAEQYFGPGTRLTVT.

The CDR3, as DNA: TGTGCCAGCAGTTCCCGACTAGCGGGAGCCTCAGATACGCAGTATTTT. Residues: CASSSRLAGASDTQYF. This sequence joins TRBV27 and TRBJ2-3, with TRBD2 identical over 12 bases. The germline CDR1 and CDR2 sequences are MNHEY and SMNVEV (reference sequence). The ends lost 4 bases at V and 4 bases at J; junction bases unmatched: 6. The length of the CDR3 is 16 residues.

This clone was seen just once. The J gene is TRBJ2-3, the V gene TRBV7-2, with 7 bases fitting TRBD2. The CDR3 covers 15 residues. CDR1 and CDR2 from the germline V gene are SGHTA and FQGNSA. J was trimmed by 2 bases and V by 2 bases; bases with no gene match: 4. The CDR3 DNA reads TGTGCCAGCAGCTTAATGTGGGACTACACAGATACGCAGTATTTT. Protein sequence: CASSLMWDYTDTQYF.

There are a few counts of this clone. This chain links TRBV5-4 with TRBJ2-2; D perhaps matches TRBD1 (6 bases). This CDR3 is 16 amino acids long. From germline, CDR1 is SGHNT and CDR2 YYREEE (reference sequence). V shed 4 bases and J shed 0 bases, with 13 bases lying between them. In DNA, the CDR3 is TGTGCCAGCAGCAAACCGACAGGTTCGAACACCGGGGAGCTGTTTTTT. It translates to CASSKPTGSNTGELFF.

This clone appeared once. CDR3 sequence: CASSLISVRGNTIYF. CDR3 nucleotide sequence: TGTGCCAGCAGCTTAATCAGTGTCAGGGGGAACACCATATATTTT. The chain carries TRBV7-9 and TRBJ1-3; 7 bases map to TRBD1. Germline CDR1 reads SEHNR; CDR2 reads FQNEAQ (reference sequence). With V trimmed by 2 bases and J by 7 bases, 8 bases remained unmatched. The CDR3 is 15 residues long. Drawing the rest from reference TRBV7-9 and TRBJ1-3, the complete variable domain is DTGVSQNPRHKITKRGQNVTFRCDPISEHNRLYWYRQTLGQGPEFLTYFQNEAQLEKSRLLSDRFSAERPKGSFSTLEIQRTEQGDSAMYLCASSLISVRGNTIYFGEGSWLTVV.

The chain links TRBV7-3 to TRBJ2-1; 7 bases agree with TRBD2. The CDR3 sequence is 15 residues long. The V gene's germline CDR1 is SGHTA and CDR2 FQGTGA. After removal of 2 bases from V and 4 bases from J, the junction contained 5 bases not matched to a gene. This CDR3 reads CASSLGGRGYNEQFF. The CDR3 DNA reads as TGTGCCAGCAGCTTAGGCGGGAGAGGATACAATGAGCAGTTCTTC.

V usage is TRBV7-8 and J usage is TRBJ2-3; 7 positions agree with TRBD1. The CDR3 has 16 residues. J gave up 3 bases and V 3 bases, and 9 bases lay outside the gene matches. Germline V gives CDR1 SGHVS, CDR2 FQNEAQ. Written as DNA, the CDR3 is TGTGCCAGCAGCTTCGACAGGGCCGGGGTTACAGATACGCAGTATTTT. This gives the protein CASSFDRAGVTDTQYF.

The rearrangement joins TRBV7-8 to TRBJ1-6; 10 bases align to TRBD1. The CDR3 covers 14 residues. With 5 bases clipped from V and 12 bases from J, the junction kept 7 bases outside the gene matches. Germline CDR1 and CDR2: SGHVS and FQNEAQ. This chain's CDR3 is CASSQTGGGQPLHF. The CDR3 DNA reads TGTGCCAGCAGCCAGACAGGGGGCGGCCAACCCCTCCACTTT.

The V call is TRBV29-1, the J call TRBJ2-3; 8 bases line up with TRBD2. The CDR3 consists of 12 residues. The germline CDR1 and CDR2 sequences are SQVTM and ANQGSEA. The CDR3 loop reads CTAGDRTDTQYF. The CDR3 DNA is TGCACAGCGGGAGATCGGACAGATACGCAGTATTTT.

V is TRBV19 and J is TRBJ1-1; D perhaps matches TRBD1 (6 bases). The germline V gene encodes CDR1 LNHDA and CDR2 SQIVND (reference sequence). The CDR3 extends over 12 amino acids. The V gene lost 6 bases and the J gene lost 3 bases, with 8 bases spanning the gap. The CDR3 DNA sequence: TGTGCCAGTAGGGACAGTGACACTGAAGCTTTCTTT. Amino acids: CASRDSDTEAFF.

This clone appeared a single time. This chain uses TRBV25-1 with TRBJ2-5; TRBD1 agrees at 8 bases. Germline trimming cut 1 base from V and 2 bases from J; bases unmatched to any gene: 12. CDR3 length: 18 amino acids. The V gene's germline CDR1 is MGHDK and CDR2 SYGVNS. DNA for the CDR3: TGTGCCAGCAGTGAATTAGGGGCAGGGGGCCTCCGGCAAGAGACCCAGTACTTC. As protein: CASSELGAGGLRQETQYF.

The J gene is TRBJ2-1, the V gene TRBV7-2; 8 nucleotides match TRBD1. The CDR3 spans 13 residues. Germline CDR1 and CDR2: SGHTA and FQGNSA. V was clipped by 1 base and J by 11 bases; unmatched bases: 4. CDR3 protein: CASSLGDRSQQFF. CDR3 in DNA: TGTGCCAGCAGCTTAGGGGACAGGAGTCAGCAGTTCTTC.

In DNA, the CDR3 is TGTGCCAGCAGTCCCTATGGAGATAGCAATCAGCCCCAGCATTTT. As protein: CASSPYGDSNQPQHF. The chain is built from TRBV6-6 and TRBJ1-5; D unclear. V lost 5 bases and J 0 bases, leaving 11 bases between the germline ends. This CDR3 has 15 amino acids. Germline CDR1 MNHNY, CDR2 SVGAGI (reference sequence).

The chain uses TRBV4-3 and TRBJ2-2; D unresolved. From germline, CDR1 is LGHNA and CDR2 YSLEER. This CDR3 is 16 amino acids long. The V and J ends lost 0 bases and 2 bases respectively, with 10 bases between them. The DNA for the CDR3 is TGCGCCAGCAGCCAAGATATTCTAGGCAACACCGGGGAGCTGTTTTTT. Its protein product is CASSQDILGNTGELFF.

V usage is TRBV28 and J usage is TRBJ2-7, with TRBD2 identical over 8 bases. Trimming removed 3 bases from V and 7 bases from J; junction bases left unmatched: 8. Germline V gene lookup returns CDR1 MDHEN and CDR2 SYDVKM. This CDR3 spans 14 amino acids. The CDR3, as DNA: TGTGCCAGCAGTTTCATCGGGAGGGTCGAGGAGCAGTACTTC. This encodes CASSFIGRVEEQYF.

The rearrangement uses TRBV6-4 and TRBJ1-2, with a possible D match to TRBD1 (6 bases). The germline V gene has CDR1 MRHNA and CDR2 SNTAGT. V was pared by 5 bases and J by 4 bases, with 20 bases between. The CDR3 contains 16 residues. The CDR3 DNA sequence: TGTGCCAGCAGTACCCACAGGGTCCCGGGAGGCTATGGCTACACCTTC. Its protein product is CASSTHRVPGGYGYTF.

The chain recombines TRBV28 with TRBJ2-7; D unclear. Germline lookup yields CDR1 MDHEN and CDR2 SYDVKM. Trimming cost V 8 bases and J 3 bases, with 11 bases left between them. The CDR3 is 12 amino acids. The CDR3, as DNA: TGTGCCAGCCAAATTCACGGCTACGAGCAGTACTTC. This gives the protein CASQIHGYEQYF.

V gene TRBV6-5 combines with J gene TRBJ2-5; D perhaps matches TRBD2 (6 bases). The CDR3 sequence is 15 residues long. V was trimmed by 0 bases and J by 2 bases, leaving 10 bases between them. Germline assignment: CDR1 MNHEY and CDR2 SVGAGI. CDR3 loop: CASSYSGGGQETQYF. The CDR3 nucleotides are TGTGCCAGCAGTTACTCGGGAGGAGGGCAAGAGACCCAGTACTTC.

The gene calls are TRBV6-5 and TRBJ1-1, with 7 bases that match TRBD1. Germline V gives CDR1 MNHEY, CDR2 SVGAGI. This CDR3 comprises 15 residues. With 5 bases clipped from V and 0 bases from J, the junction kept 6 bases outside the gene matches. Written as DNA, the CDR3 is TGTGCCAGCAGTCTGGGACAGTTGGTGAACACTGAAGCTTTCTTT. This translates into CASSLGQLVNTEAFF.

The rearrangement joins TRBV7-3 to TRBJ2-1; 15 positions agree with TRBD2. V was clipped by 4 bases and J by 10 bases; unmatched bases: 5. The CDR3 runs to 15 residues. Germline V CDR1 and CDR2: SGHTA, FQGTGA. The CDR3 sequence is CASSSEGLAGGEQFF. For the CDR3, the DNA is TGTGCCAGCAGCTCCGAGGGACTAGCGGGAGGAGAGCAGTTCTTC.

This sequence joins TRBV13 and TRBJ2-6; perhaps TRBD1 as D (5 bases). The CDR3 is 19 residues long. The V end was cut by 8 bases, the J end by 4 bases, with 27 bases between. Per the germline V gene, CDR1 is PRHDT and CDR2 is FYEKMQ (reference sequence). CDR3 loop: CASSQGVFGAQVGANVLTF. CDR3 bases: TGTGCCAGCTCCCAAGGGGTGTTTGGCGCCCAAGTGGGGGCCAACGTCCTGACTTTC.

The gene calls are TRBV4-2 and TRBJ1-3; 7 nucleotides align to TRBD1. Germline V CDR1 and CDR2: LGHNA, YNFKEQ. The CDR3 runs to 14 residues. J gave up 0 bases and V 5 bases, and 1 base lay outside the gene matches. The CDR3 coding sequence is TGTGCCAGCAGCGGGACAGACTCTGGAAACACCATATATTTT. Translating it yields CASSGTDSGNTIYF.